The clone carrying this T cell receptor (beta chain) was seen many times. No antigen is known for it. MiXCR, run by TCRdb on the RT-PCR reads, gives a single entry per CDR3 protein. This repertoire shows 500,000 to 550,000 distinct CDR3 sequences, 7.6% found once; its top ten account for roughly 13%. The data were taken from a study of response to subunit inactivated influenza vaccine. The study, taken as a whole, reports: There was a suggestion from the authors that each seasonal influenza vaccination recruits few new T cells.

Germline V gives CDR1 KGHDR, CDR2 SFDVKD. Trimming left V 4 bases short and J 8 bases short, with 14 bases between. This CDR3 region has 14 residues. The source was PBMCs from blood, collected around 25 months after vaccination. The V gene is TRBV24-1, the J gene TRBJ2-1; perhaps TRBD2 as D (6 bases). This clonotype originated in a man between 50 and 69 years old who received an inactivated influenza vaccine. CDR3 bases: TGTGCCACCAGTGAACCTGGGACTGCCCATGAGCAGTTCTTC. Amino acids: CATSEPGTAHEQFF.